Below, one T cell receptor beta chain is given with its context. Its antigen is unidentified. The data derive from a study of Ad26.COV2.S vaccination and SARS-CoV-2 variants. Study background: Donor allocation was to the COV1001 Ad26.COV2.S trial arm.

The table came from immunoSEQ multiplex PCR; TCRdb's copy has only in-frame clones and leaves some out. This sample carries over 400,000 clones, less than 95% of them seen once, and the ten largest clones take less than 5.5%. The CDR3 runs 15 residues. J gave up 5 bases and V 5 bases, and 8 bases lay outside the gene matches. From germline, CDR1 is SGHTA and CDR2 FQGTGA. Study results and limitations: Vaccine recipients posted higher spike-specific TCR breadth than their placebo counterparts. Non-spike TCR breadth showed similarity between vaccine and placebo recipients.

The treatment: roughly 19 received Ad26.COV2.S at low or high dose, single or two shots; about 5 received placebo; per-sample allocation not given. Repertoires come from day 63 after the first vaccine or placebo injection. Wuhan-strain spike was delivered by a replication-incompetent Ad26 vector. This TCR was sampled from a person between 18 and 65 years old who received the Ad26.COV2.S COVID-19 vaccine or a placebo. The chain employs TRBV7-3 and TRBJ2-5; 10 nucleotides align to TRBD2. The specimen comprised peripheral blood, sampled in a trial of Ad26.COV2.S vaccine versus placebo. The CDR3 region is CASSEGLARLETQYF. As DNA, the CDR3 is TGTGCCAGCAGCGAGGGACTAGCGCGTTTGGAGACCCAGTACTTC.